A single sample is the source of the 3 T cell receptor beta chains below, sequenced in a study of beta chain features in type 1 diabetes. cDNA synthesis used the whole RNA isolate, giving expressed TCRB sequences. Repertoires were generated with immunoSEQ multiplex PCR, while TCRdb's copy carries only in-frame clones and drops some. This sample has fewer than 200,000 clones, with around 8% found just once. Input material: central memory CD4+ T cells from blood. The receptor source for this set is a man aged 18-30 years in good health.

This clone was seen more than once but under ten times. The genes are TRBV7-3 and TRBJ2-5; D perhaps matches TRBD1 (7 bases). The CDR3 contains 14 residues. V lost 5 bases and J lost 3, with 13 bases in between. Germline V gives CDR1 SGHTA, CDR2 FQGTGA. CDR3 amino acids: CASSQGRGEETQYF. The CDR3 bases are TGTGCCAGCAGCCAGGGCAGGGGGGAAGAGACCCAGTACTTC.

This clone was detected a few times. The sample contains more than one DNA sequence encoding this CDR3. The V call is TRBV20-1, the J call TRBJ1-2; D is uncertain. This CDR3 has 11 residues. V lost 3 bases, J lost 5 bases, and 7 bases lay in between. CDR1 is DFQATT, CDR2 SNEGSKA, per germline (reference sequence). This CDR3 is CSASDNYGYTF. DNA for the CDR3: TGCAGTGCTAGCGACAATTATGGCTACACCTTC.

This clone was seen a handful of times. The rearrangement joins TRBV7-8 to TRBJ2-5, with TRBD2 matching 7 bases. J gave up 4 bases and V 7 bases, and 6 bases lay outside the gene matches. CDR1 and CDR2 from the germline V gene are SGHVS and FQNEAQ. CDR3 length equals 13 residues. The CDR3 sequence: CASTPWGGETQYF. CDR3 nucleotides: TGTGCCAGCACCCCCTGGGGGGGAGAGACCCAGTACTTC. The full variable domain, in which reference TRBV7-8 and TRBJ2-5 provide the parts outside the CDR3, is GAGVSQSPRYKVAKRGQDVALRCDPISGHVSLFWYQQALGQGPEFLTYFQNEAQLDKSGLPSDRFFAERPEGSVSTLKIQRTQQEDSAVYLCASTPWGGETQYFGPGTRLLVL.